The clone carrying this T cell receptor beta chain showed up just a few times. The target antigen is unknown. At the Johns Hopkins FTIC core, DNA taken from cultured CD4+ T cells was sequenced by way of the Oncomine TCR Beta short-read assay. In TCRdb, the PCR reads were re-called with MiXCR into one record per CDR3 protein. The sample yields under 25,000 distinct CDR3 sequences, around 44% seen once. The sample belongs to a study of vaccination and CD4 T cells after COVID-19. Study overall: The control cultures got either a CEFX pool, an HIV-1 Nef pool, or no peptide at all. Study-wide findings and caveats: Recorded median SARS-CoV-2-reactive clonotype numbers increased from about 20 to 38 without reaching significance.

Stated treatment: 10-day PBMC culture with coronavirus spike peptide pools or control peptides (ViraFEST assay). This CDR3 is 14 amino acids long. Germline lookup yields CDR1 DFQATT and CDR2 SNEGSKA (reference sequence). Trimming pared 3 bases from V and 8 bases from J, leaving 16 bases between. The TCR sequence derives from a human donor who had recovered from COVID-19. This chain links TRBV20-1 with TRBJ2-2; no definite D call. Sequenced material: CD4+ T cells from blood, cultured in vitro, taken before SARS-CoV-2 vaccination. CDR3 loop: CSARSWRHIGELFF. The CDR3 bases are TGCAGTGCTAGGTCCTGGCGGCATATAGGGGAGCTGTTTTTT.